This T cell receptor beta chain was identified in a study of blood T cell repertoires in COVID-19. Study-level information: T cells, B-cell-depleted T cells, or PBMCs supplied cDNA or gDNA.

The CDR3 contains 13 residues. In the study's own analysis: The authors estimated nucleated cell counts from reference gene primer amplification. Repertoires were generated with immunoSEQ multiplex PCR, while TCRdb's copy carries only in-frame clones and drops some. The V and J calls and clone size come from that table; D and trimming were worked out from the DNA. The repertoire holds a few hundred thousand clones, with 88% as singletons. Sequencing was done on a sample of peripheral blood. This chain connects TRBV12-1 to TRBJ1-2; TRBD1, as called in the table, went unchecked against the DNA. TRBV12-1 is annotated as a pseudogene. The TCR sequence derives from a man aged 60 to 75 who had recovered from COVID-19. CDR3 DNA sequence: TGTGCCAGCAGCTCCCGCCCAGGGGGAGGCTACACCTTC. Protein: CASSSRPGGGYTF.